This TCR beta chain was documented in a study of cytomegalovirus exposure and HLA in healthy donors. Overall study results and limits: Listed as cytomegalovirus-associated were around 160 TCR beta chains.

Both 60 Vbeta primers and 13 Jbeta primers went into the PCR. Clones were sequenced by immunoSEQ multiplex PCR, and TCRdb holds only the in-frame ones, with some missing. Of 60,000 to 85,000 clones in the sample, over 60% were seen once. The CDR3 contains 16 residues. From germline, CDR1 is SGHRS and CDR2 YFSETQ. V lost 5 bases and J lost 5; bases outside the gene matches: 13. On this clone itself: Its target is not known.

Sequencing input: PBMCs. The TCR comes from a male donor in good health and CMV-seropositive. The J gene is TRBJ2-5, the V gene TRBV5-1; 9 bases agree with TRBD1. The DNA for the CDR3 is TGCGCCAGCAGTTCCACCACAGGGGGCGCCTGGGAGACCCAGTACTTC. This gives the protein CASSSTTGGAWETQYF.